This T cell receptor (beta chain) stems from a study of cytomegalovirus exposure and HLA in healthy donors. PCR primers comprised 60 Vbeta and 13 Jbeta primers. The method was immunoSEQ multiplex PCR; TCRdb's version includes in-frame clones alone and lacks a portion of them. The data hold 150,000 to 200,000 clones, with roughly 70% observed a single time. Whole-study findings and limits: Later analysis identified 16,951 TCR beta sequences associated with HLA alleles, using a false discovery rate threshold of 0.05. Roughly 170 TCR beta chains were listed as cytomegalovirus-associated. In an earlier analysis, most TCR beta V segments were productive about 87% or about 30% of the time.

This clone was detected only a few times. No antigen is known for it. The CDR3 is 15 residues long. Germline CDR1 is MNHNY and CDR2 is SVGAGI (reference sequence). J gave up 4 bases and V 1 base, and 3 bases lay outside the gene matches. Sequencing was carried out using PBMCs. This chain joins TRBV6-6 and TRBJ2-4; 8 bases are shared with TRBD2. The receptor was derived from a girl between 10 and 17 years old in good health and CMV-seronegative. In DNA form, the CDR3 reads TGTGCCAGCAGTTACTTAGGACTAGCAAAAAACATTCAGTACTTC. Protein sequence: CASSYLGLAKNIQYF.